This T cell receptor (beta chain) was obtained from a study of blood T cells in healthy people across ages. The CDR3 has 16 residues. In germline, CDR1 is SGHAT, CDR2 FQNNGV. A J-beta primer mix and a sample-barcoded 5' primer were used in a second PCR of roughly 6 to 12 cycles. Samples each returned at least 2.5 million CDR3-containing paired-end reads. TCRdb re-called the 5' RACE reads with MiXCR, one entry per CDR3 protein. This table holds about 1 million distinct CDR3 sequences, around 45% found once. Study-wide results and limits: Roughly linear declines in TCR beta diversity per million T cells occurred with age.

About this clonotype itself: Its antigen remains unidentified.

The chain links TRBV11-2 to TRBJ2-5; D assignment may be TRBD1 or TRBD2 (7 bases each). The DNA end favors TRBJ2-7, so the J call may be wrong. This TCR was recovered from a woman aged 55-70 years in good health. The sample comprised blood. The CDR3 DNA sequence: TGTGCCAGCAGCAGCCCGGGGGAGGGGGCCTCTTCCGAGCAGTACTTC. It specifies CASSSPGEGASSEQYF.